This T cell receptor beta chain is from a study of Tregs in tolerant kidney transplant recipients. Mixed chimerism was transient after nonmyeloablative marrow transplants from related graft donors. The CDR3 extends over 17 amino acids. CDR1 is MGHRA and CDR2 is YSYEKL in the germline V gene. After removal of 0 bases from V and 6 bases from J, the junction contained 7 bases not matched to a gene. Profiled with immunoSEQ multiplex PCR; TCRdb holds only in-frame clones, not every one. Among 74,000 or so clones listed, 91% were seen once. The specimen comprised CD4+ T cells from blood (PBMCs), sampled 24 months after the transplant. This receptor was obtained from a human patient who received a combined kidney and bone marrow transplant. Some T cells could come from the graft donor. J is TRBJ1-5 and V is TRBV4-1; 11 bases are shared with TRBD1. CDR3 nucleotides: TGCGCCAGCAGCCAAGATAGGACAGGGGGCGCGAGTCAGCCCCAGCATTTT. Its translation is CASSQDRTGGASQPQHF.